Below, 6 T cell receptor beta chains from the same sample are listed, as sequenced in a study of blood T cell repertoires in COVID-19 (dated by TCRdb to about 2020). Receptors were amplified or captured by the immunoSEQ multiplex PCR assay. TCRdb holds this immuneACCESS table with in-frame rearrangements only. Some clones are missing; in checked studies, unresolved V genes explain under half, and the rest has no known cause. This sample has about 70,000 clones in its table, and around 87% of those were observed once. Of the sample, about a tenth falls within the top ten clones. Source material: peripheral blood. Receptors were obtained from a woman between 18 and 30 years old with acute or convalescent COVID-19.

The J gene is TRBJ2-2, the V gene TRBV20-1; maybe TRBD1 (5 bases). Trimming left V 3 bases short and J 7 bases short, with 6 bases between. The CDR3 covers 11 residues. CDR1 is DFQATT, CDR2 SNEGSKA, per germline (reference sequence). For the CDR3, the DNA is TGCAGTGCTAGCCAGGGCGGGGAGCTGTTTTTT. It translates to CSASQGGELFF.

The chain is built from TRBV27 and TRBJ1-6; maybe TRBD1 (5 bases). The CDR3 is 17 residues long. With 5 bases removed from V and 0 bases from J, the gap between germline ends came to 14 bases. CDR1 and CDR2 from the germline V gene are MNHEY and SMNVEV (reference sequence). This CDR3 is CASSPRDRSSYNSPLHF. The CDR3 DNA reads TGTGCCAGCAGTCCCCGTGACAGAAGCTCCTATAATTCACCCCTCCACTTT.

Only one count was recorded for this clone. The rearrangement links TRBV7-9 to TRBJ2-1, with 8 nucleotides matching TRBD2. The CDR3 runs 15 residues. The ends lost 5 bases at V and 2 bases at J; junction bases unmatched: 5. Germline CDR1 SEHNR, CDR2 FQNEAQ (reference sequence). CDR3: CASSKREGPYNEQFF. The CDR3 DNA follows: TGTGCCAGCAGCAAACGGGAGGGCCCCTACAATGAGCAGTTCTTC.

The chain joins TRBV15 to TRBJ1-2; TRBD1 agrees at 8 bases. The length of the CDR3 is 14 residues. The germline V gene encodes CDR1 LNHNV and CDR2 YYDKDF (reference sequence). Losses at the gene ends were 2 bases for V and 7 bases for J; bases not matched to a gene: 6. CDR3 sequence: CATSRFQGARGYTF. Written as DNA, the CDR3 is TGTGCCACCAGCAGATTCCAGGGGGCGCGTGGCTACACCTTC.

The V gene is TRBV15, the J gene TRBJ2-5; 10 bases are shared with TRBD2. The CDR3 spans 16 residues. Germline V gene data show CDR1 as LNHNV and CDR2 as YYDKDF (reference sequence). V shed 1 base and J 9 bases; nucleotides not matched to a gene: 11. Written as DNA, the CDR3 is TGTGCCACCAGCAGAGCCCGGCTAGCGGGGGAGGCCTCCCAGTACTTC. It codes for CATSRARLAGEASQYF.

The CDR3 here is CASSYFGDSNEQFF. CDR3 DNA: TGTGCCAGCAGTTACTTTGGGGACTCCAATGAGCAGTTCTTC. This sequence joins TRBV6-5 and TRBJ2-1; the D gene is possibly TRBD2 (6 bases). V dropped 1 base and J dropped 6 bases, with 10 bases sitting between them. The CDR3 sequence is 14 residues long. CDR1 and CDR2 from the germline V gene are MNHEY and SVGAGI.